This TCR beta chain was captured in a study of Graves' ophthalmopathy and Graves' hyperthyroidism. This clonotype came up many times. Investigators amplified TCR beta CDR3 regions from RNA transcripts. RT-PCR with HTBI primers came first, then second-round multiplex PCR. MiXCR, run by TCRdb on the multiplex PCR reads, gives a single entry per CDR3 protein. The sample lists over 500,000 distinct CDR3 sequences; about 24% were seen once. This receptor was obtained from a woman under 30 with stable Graves' hyperthyroidism. Some clones in this sample may be carry-over from other donors' samples. The material sequenced was peripheral blood.

The CDR3 loop is CASTLLSTETQYF. CDR3 DNA: TGTGCCAGCACCCTACTAAGTACGGAGACCCAGTACTTC. The chain employs TRBV2 and TRBJ2-5; D is unresolved. CDR3 length: 13 residues. From germline, CDR1 is SNHLY and CDR2 FYNNEI. V lost 7 bases to trimming and J lost 5 bases, with 14 bases between them. Complete variable domain (other parts from reference TRBV2 and TRBJ2-5): EPEVTQTPSHQVTQMGQEVILRCVPISNHLYFYWYRQILGQKVEFLVSFYNNEISEKSEIFDDQFSVERPDGSNFTLKIRSTKLEDSAMYFCASTLLSTETQYFGPGTRLLVL.